This T cell receptor beta chain was captured in a study of T cells in localized non-small cell lung cancer. Study-level points and caveats: There were a median around 53 of the top 100 tumor clones appearing in adjacent lung. Sequence data derive from only one tumor region, so heterogeneity remains possible. Longer overall survival accompanied higher blood T cell density. The highest T cell clonality was in uninvolved adjacent lung, above tumor.

Sequenced by immunoSEQ multiplex PCR; TCRdb stores in-frame clones only, minus some. The sample gives about 72,000 clones, 84% of which show up once; 13% is in the top ten. As regards this clone: What it binds is not known. A junction boundary mismatches the germline segment, possibly from a read error.

The CDR3 extends over 12 amino acids. The germline CDR1 and CDR2 sequences are KGHSH and LQKENI. The clonotype comes from a female donor older than 55 with stage I lung adenocarcinoma. The starting material was peripheral blood, obtained before any cancer treatment. The chain uses TRBV18 and TRBJ2-3; D remains unclear. CDR3 sequence: CASSPQTDTQYF. The CDR3 bases are TGTGCCAGTTCACCCCAGACAGATACGCAGTATTTT.